Listed below are T cell receptor beta chains from one sample, sequenced in a study of T-cell memory formation after mild COVID-19. TCRdb used MiXCR to reprocess the 5' RACE reads, holding one entry per CDR3 protein. The sample records 450,000 to 700,000 distinct CDR3 sequences, 15% to 20% being singletons. The sequencing sample was made of PBMCs or a T cell subset sorted from them (not recorded which). The receptors were sampled from an adult woman who had mild COVID-19 (a few samples of this study predate the infection). Cell type and time point are not known. Both conserved end residues are part of each CDR3. A D gene is named only where the DNA matches it firmly. Clone size is given for some rows only: seen once, a few or many times, or a class if the clone is expanded.

CDR3nt,CDR3aa,abundance,j_gene,d_gene,v_gene
TGTGCCAGCAGCAGACGGGACAGGGGCTCCTACGAGCAGTACTTC,CASSRRDRGSYEQYF,many,TRBJ2-7,TRBD1,TRBV3-1
TGTGCCAGCAGCCCTGCCGGGACGAACATTCAGTACTTC,CASSPAGTNIQYF,few,TRBJ2-4,NA,TRBV3-1
TGTGCCAGCAGCTATGACGGGAACTATGGCTACACCTTC,CASSYDGNYGYTF,few,TRBJ1-2,NA,TRBV27
TGTGCCATCAGTGATCGAATCCAAGTTGTCGAGCAGTACTTC,CAISDRIQVVEQYF,NA,TRBJ2-7,NA,TRBV10-3
TGTGCCAGCAGTTACTCGACATGTTCTAGCGGGCCACCTACTAGCACAGATACGCAGTATTTT,CASSYSTCSSGPPTSTDTQYF,NA,TRBJ2-3,TRBD2,TRBV6-7
TGTGCCAGCAGTCCCGGACAGGGACGAGGTGGAGACTATGGCTACACCTTC,CASSPGQGRGGDYGYTF,few,TRBJ1-2,TRBD1,TRBV13
TGTGCCACCGAGGGCACCCGCTCCTACGAGCAGTACTTC,CATEGTRSYEQYF,NA,TRBJ2-7,NA,TRBV7-9
TGTGCCAGCAGCTTAGTGGCCCTAAACACAGATACGCAGTATTTT,CASSLVALNTDTQYF,NA,TRBJ2-3,NA,TRBV7-2
TGTGCCAGCAGTTTAACCCGAAAGATAGAAAATCAGCCCCAGCATTTT,CASSLTRKIENQPQHF,NA,TRBJ1-5,NA,TRBV27
TGTGCCAGCAGCCAAGGAGACAGGGGGCGTCAGCCCCAGCATTTT,CASSQGDRGRQPQHF,NA,TRBJ1-5,TRBD1,TRBV3-1
TGCAGTGCTAGAGATCTTTTGGGAGGGCCCGGGGAGCTGTTTTTT,CSARDLLGGPGELFF,NA,TRBJ2-2,TRBD2,TRBV20-1
TGCAGTGCTTCATACAGGGGCACTGAAGCTTTCTTT,CSASYRGTEAFF,NA,TRBJ1-1,TRBD1,TRBV20-1
TGCGCCAGCAGCGGCAGGGGGCTGCCCTCGGTCCAACTCTACGAGCAGTACTTC,CASSGRGLPSVQLYEQYF,few,TRBJ2-7,TRBD1,TRBV5-1
TGTGCCAGCAGCTCTGATGACTATACGCAGTATTTT,CASSSDDYTQYF,few,TRBJ2-3,NA,TRBV7-3
TGCGCCAGCAGCTCACAGGGTGCAACTAATGAAAAACTGTTTTTT,CASSSQGATNEKLFF,many,TRBJ1-4,NA,TRBV4-3
TGTGCCAGCAGCTTCAGCTGGAGAGAGACCCAGTACTTC,CASSFSWRETQYF,few,TRBJ2-5,NA,TRBV7-9
TGTGCCAGCAGCGCAAGATCCTTTAGCCCCGGAAACACCATATATTTT,CASSARSFSPGNTIYF,NA,TRBJ1-3,NA,TRBV9
TGTGCCAGCAGCCCAGCCGGGCGAAATTCACCCCTCCACTTT,CASSPAGRNSPLHF,few,TRBJ1-6,NA,TRBV27
TGTGCCTGGAGTGAGGGGACAGGGGGCGTAGGAGATACGCAGTATTTT,CAWSEGTGGVGDTQYF,NA,TRBJ2-3,TRBD1,TRBV30
TGTGCCAGTAGAGGAGGGGACATCCCGGGCACTGAAGCTTTCTTT,CASRGGDIPGTEAFF,few,TRBJ1-1,NA,TRBV19
TGTGCCAGCAGCTTAGTGTCGGAAGGGGGGAACACTGAAGCTTTCTTT,CASSLVSEGGNTEAFF,NA,TRBJ1-1,NA,TRBV7-9
TGTGCCAGCAGCCCCGACAGGGCCTCCGACAATGAGCAGTTCTTC,CASSPDRASDNEQFF,few,TRBJ2-1,TRBD1,TRBV7-9
TGTGCCAGCAGCCCTACAGGAACGAACACCGGGGAGCTGTTTTTT,CASSPTGTNTGELFF,NA,TRBJ2-2,NA,TRBV6-6
TGTGGCAGCAGCTTTGACGGGTATAGCACAGATACGCAGTATTTT,CGSSFDGYSTDTQYF,NA,TRBJ2-3,NA,TRBV7-3
TGTGCCAGCAGGGTTTCACCCCTCCACTTT,CASRVSPLHF,NA,TRBJ1-6,NA,TRBV6-9
TGCGACAGCGCAGAAGTTAGCACAGATACGCAGTATTTT,CDSAEVSTDTQYF,NA,TRBJ2-3,NA,TRBV4-1
TGCAGTGCCGGGACTCTCGAGCAGTTCTTC,CSAGTLEQFF,NA,TRBJ2-1,NA,TRBV20-1
TGTGCCAGCAGCCACAAGATGGACGGGGGGACCGGGGAGCTGTTTTTT,CASSHKMDGGTGELFF,few,TRBJ2-2,TRBD2,TRBV4-2
TGTGCCAGTAGTCGCACCTGGACAGATACGCAGTATTTT,CASSRTWTDTQYF,NA,TRBJ2-3,NA,TRBV19